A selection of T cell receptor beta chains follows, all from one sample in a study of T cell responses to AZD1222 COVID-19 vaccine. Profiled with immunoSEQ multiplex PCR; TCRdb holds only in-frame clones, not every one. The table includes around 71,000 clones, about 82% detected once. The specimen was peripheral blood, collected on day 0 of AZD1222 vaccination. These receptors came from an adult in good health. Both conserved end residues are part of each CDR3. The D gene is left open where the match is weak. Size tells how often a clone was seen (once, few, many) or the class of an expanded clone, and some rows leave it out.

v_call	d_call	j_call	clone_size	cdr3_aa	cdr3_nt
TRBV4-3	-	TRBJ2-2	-	CASSQDGRGPGELFF	TGCGCCAGCAGCCAAGATGGGCGAGGCCCCGGGGAGCTGTTTTTT
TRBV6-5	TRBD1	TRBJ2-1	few	CASTSGQTGVDEQFF	TGTGCCAGCACCTCGGGACAGACAGGAGTCGATGAGCAGTTCTTC
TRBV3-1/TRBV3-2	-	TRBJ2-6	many	CASSQDSSGAGANVLTF	TGTGCCAGCAGCCAAGACAGTTCAGGGGCTGGGGCCAACGTCCTGACTTTC
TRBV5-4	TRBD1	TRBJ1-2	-	CASSVMTGGRANYGYTF	TGTGCCAGCAGCGTGATGACAGGGGGTAGAGCTAACTATGGCTACACCTTC
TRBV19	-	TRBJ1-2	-	CASKWLEGDYGYTF	TGTGCCAGTAAGTGGCTGGAGGGGGACTATGGCTACACCTTC
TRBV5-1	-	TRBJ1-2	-	CASSLGTTGWGYTF	TGCGCCAGCAGCTTGGGCACTACAGGATGGGGCTACACCTTC
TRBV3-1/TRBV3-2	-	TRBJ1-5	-	CASSPGHTSPGNQPQHF	TGTGCCAGCAGTCCGGGACACACCTCTCCGGGCAATCAGCCCCAGCATTTT
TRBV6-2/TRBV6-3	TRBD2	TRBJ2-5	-	CASSPGLAGGPETQYF	TGTGCCAGCAGTCCCGGACTAGCGGGAGGGCCCGAGACCCAGTACTTC
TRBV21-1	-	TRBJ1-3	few	CASSNKGPGGCGNTIYF	TGTGCCAGCAGCAACAAAGGGCCAGGGGGATGTGGAAACACCATATATTTT
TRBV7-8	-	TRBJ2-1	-	CASSPSGAGPYNEQFF	TGTGCCAGCAGTCCTTCAGGAGCGGGCCCCTACAATGAGCAGTTCTTC
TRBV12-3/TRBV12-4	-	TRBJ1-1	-	CASSLSLNTEAFF	TGTGCCAGCAGTTTGAGCCTGAACACTGAAGCTTTCTTT
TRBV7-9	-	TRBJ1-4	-	CASSLLSGTTNEKLFF	TGTGCCAGCAGCCTTCTGAGTGGAACAACTAATGAAAAACTGTTTTTT
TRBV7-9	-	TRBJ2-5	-	CASSWDWQQQETQYF	TGTGCCAGCAGCTGGGACTGGCAACAACAAGAGACCCAGTACTTC
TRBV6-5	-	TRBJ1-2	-	CASSHMRTPTYGYTF	TGTGCCAGCAGCCACATGAGGACACCCACCTATGGCTACACCTTC
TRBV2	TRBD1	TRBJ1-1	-	CASSLDRGPEAFF	TGTGCCAGCAGCCTGGACAGGGGGCCTGAAGCTTTCTTT
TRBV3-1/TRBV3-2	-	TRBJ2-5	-	CASSHSRAETQYF	TGTGCCAGCAGCCATTCTAGGGCGGAGACCCAGTACTTC
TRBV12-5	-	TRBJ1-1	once	CASGLGGAEAFF	TGTGCTAGTGGTTTGGGGGGAGCTGAAGCTTTCTTT
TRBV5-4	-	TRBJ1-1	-	CASSGGGRRGTEAFF	TGTGCCAGCAGCGGGGGGGGACGGCGGGGCACTGAAGCTTTCTTT
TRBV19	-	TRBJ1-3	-	CASRDLSSGNTIYF	TGTGCCAGTAGGGACTTATCCTCTGGAAACACCATATATTTT
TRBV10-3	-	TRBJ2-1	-	CAISESSGSGYNEQFF	TGTGCCATCAGTGAGTCGTCCGGGTCGGGGTACAATGAGCAGTTCTTC
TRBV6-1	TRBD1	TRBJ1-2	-	CASSGPGTGISYGYTF	TGTGCCAGCAGTGGACCCGGGACAGGGATTTCCTATGGCTACACCTTC
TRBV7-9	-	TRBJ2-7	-	CASSFLREQYF	TGTGCCAGCAGCTTCCTACGGGAGCAGTACTTC
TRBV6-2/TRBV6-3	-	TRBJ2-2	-	CASSYIGALGTGELFF	TGTGCCAGCAGTTACATAGGTGCCTTGGGGACCGGGGAGCTGTTTTTT
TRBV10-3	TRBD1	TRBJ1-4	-	CAISESLGTGLEKLFF	TGTGCCATCAGTGAGTCGTTGGGGACAGGATTAGAAAAACTGTTTTTT
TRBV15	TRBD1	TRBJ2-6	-	CATSRDRTGGVGANVLTF	TGTGCCACCAGCAGAGATCGGACAGGGGGCGTTGGGGCCAACGTCCTGACTTTC
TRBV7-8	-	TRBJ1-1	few	CASSLASGSAFF	TGTGCCAGCAGCTTAGCTAGCGGTTCGGCTTTCTTT
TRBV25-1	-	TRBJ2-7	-	CASSLASYEQYF	TGTGCCAGCAGTCTAGCGTCCTACGAGCAGTACTTC
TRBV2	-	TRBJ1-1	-	CASSTQGGTEAFF	TGTGCCAGCAGTACACAGGGAGGAACTGAAGCTTTCTTT
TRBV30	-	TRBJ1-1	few	CAWSMGGRAFF	TGTGCCTGGAGTATGGGGGGGAGAGCTTTCTTT
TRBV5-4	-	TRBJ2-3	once	CASSLGGVTDTQYF	TGTGCCAGCAGCTTGGGGGGAGTTACAGATACGCAGTATTTT
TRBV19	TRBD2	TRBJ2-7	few	CASSRNIAGGYEQYF	TGTGCCAGTAGCAGGAACATAGCGGGGGGCTACGAGCAGTACTTC
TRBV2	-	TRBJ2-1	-	CASSAGSYNEQFF	TGTGCCAGCTCGGCGGGATCCTACAATGAGCAGTTCTTC
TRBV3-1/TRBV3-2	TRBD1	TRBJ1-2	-	CASSQGTGGTYHGYTF	TGTGCCAGCAGCCAAGGGACAGGGGGTACCTACCATGGCTACACCTTC
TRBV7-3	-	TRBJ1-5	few	CASSSMKGPYQPQHF	TGTGCCAGCAGCTCAATGAAGGGGCCCTATCAGCCCCAGCATTTT
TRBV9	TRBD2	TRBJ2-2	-	CASSDPPELADTGELFF	TGTGCCAGCAGCGACCCCCCTGAACTAGCGGACACCGGGGAGCTGTTTTTT
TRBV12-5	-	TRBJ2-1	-	CASSGPSSYNEQFF	TGTGCTAGCTCCGGGCCGAGCTCCTACAATGAGCAGTTCTTC
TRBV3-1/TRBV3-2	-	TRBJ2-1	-	CASSQDSAGSVEQFF	TGTGCCAGCAGCCAAGATAGCGCCGGAAGTGTTGAGCAGTTCTTC
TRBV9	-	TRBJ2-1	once	CASSLTSSSYNEQFF	TGTGCCAGCAGCCTAACTTCGAGCTCCTACAATGAGCAGTTCTTC
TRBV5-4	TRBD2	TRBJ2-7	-	CASSPSGGSSYEQYF	TGTGCCAGCAGCCCCTCGGGCGGGAGCTCCTACGAGCAGTACTTC
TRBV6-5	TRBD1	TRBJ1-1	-	CASRKRAGGTEAFF	TGTGCCAGCAGAAAGCGGGCAGGGGGCACTGAAGCTTTCTTT